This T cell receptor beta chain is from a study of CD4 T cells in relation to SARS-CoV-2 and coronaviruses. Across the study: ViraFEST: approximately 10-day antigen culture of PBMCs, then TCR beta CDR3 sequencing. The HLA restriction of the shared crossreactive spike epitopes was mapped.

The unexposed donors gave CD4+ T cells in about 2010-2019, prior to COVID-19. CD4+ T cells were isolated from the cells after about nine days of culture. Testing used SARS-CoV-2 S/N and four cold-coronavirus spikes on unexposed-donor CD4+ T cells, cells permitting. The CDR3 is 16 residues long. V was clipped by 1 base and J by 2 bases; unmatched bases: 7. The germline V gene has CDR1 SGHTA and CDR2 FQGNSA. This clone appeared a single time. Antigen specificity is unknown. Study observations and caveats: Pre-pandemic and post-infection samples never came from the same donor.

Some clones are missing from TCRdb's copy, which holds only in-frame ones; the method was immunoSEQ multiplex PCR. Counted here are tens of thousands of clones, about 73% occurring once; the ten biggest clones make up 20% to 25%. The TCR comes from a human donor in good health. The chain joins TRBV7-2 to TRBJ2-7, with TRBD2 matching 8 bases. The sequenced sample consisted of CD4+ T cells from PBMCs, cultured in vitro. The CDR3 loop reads CASSLDGSGGAYEQYF. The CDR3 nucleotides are TGTGCCAGCAGCTTAGACGGGTCGGGAGGGGCCTACGAGCAGTACTTC.